The 2 T cell receptor beta chains below were found in one sample sequenced in a study of shared clonotypes between healthy human individuals. Only in-frame clones appear in the TCRdb table, and some are missing; sequencing was by immunoSEQ multiplex PCR. Among roughly 1,500,000 clones listed, 98% to 99% were seen once. Sequencing was done on a sample of naive CD4+ T cells sorted from blood. Indicated subset: CD45RA+ positively selected. These receptors originate from a man aged 30 to 39 in good health.

J is TRBJ2-7 and V is TRBV5-4; TRBD1 aligns across 12 bases. The CDR3 is 14 amino acids. J was trimmed by 9 bases and V by 1 base; bases with no gene match: 5. In germline, CDR1 is SGHNT, CDR2 YYREEE (reference sequence). The CDR3: CASSLMGQGATQYF. CDR3 nucleotide sequence: TGTGCCAGCAGCTTGATGGGACAGGGGGCAACGCAGTACTTC.

The rearrangement links TRBV18 to TRBJ1-2; D is possibly TRBD1 (5 bases). Deletions cut 3 bases from V and 5 bases from J, with 16 bases between. The CDR3 is made up of 15 amino acids. Germline CDR1 reads KGHSH; CDR2 reads LQKENI. The CDR3 DNA reads TGTGCCAGCTCACCTGCTACAGGCCCCGAGTATGGCTACACCTTC. Protein product: CASSPATGPEYGYTF.